The T cell receptor beta chain under discussion was sequenced for a study of T cell repertoires and HLA-DP antigens. In the study overall: Pre-culture CD4+ samples used roughly 1,200 ng DNA versus 200 to 250 ng for CD137+CD4+ sorts.

Trimming removed 5 bases from V and 8 bases from J; junction bases left unmatched: 7. CDR3 length: 15 residues. Germline V gives CDR1 SGHTA, CDR2 FQGNSA. Untouched CD4+ T cells were isolated by negative selection, averaging almost 98% purity. TCRdb keeps only in-frame clones here, not all; method: immunoSEQ multiplex PCR. The sample has 55,000 to 80,000 clones, about 82% seen once. As regards this clone: Its cognate antigen is unknown.

The rearrangement joins TRBV7-2 to TRBJ2-3; the match to TRBD2 covers 13 bases. The sequencing input was CD4+ T cells from PBMCs. The receptor was derived from a man in his 60s in good health and CMV-seronegative. In DNA, the CDR3 is TGTGCCAGCAGCCCCGGACTAGCGGGAGAGGTTACGCAGTATTTT. Amino acids: CASSPGLAGEVTQYF.